What follows describes a single T cell receptor beta chain. What it binds is unknown. The study drew its donors from healthy HIV-negative adults without recent acute infections or vaccinations. Data came from immunoSEQ multiplex PCR; TCRdb stores just in-frame clones and leaves some out. In the table there are roughly 2.5 million clones, 90% to 95% of which are singletons. These data originate in a study of shared clonotypes between healthy human individuals. Regarding the study as a whole: What rarefaction showed was incomplete sorted-subset sequencing despite large depth. Between a handful of donors, naive CD4 clonotypes were shared at a level of around 4.8%.

The germline V gene has CDR1 SGHDT and CDR2 YYEEEE. V dropped 3 bases and J dropped 5 bases, with 11 bases sitting between them. The CDR3 extends over 14 amino acids. The TCR sequence derives from a man aged 18 to 29 in good health. What was sequenced was naive CD4+ T cells sorted from blood. Subset of the sample: CD45RA+ positively selected. V usage is TRBV5-6 and J usage is TRBJ2-2, with D tentatively TRBD1 (5 bases). CDR3 in amino acids: CASSWAGQTGELFF. The CDR3 region has the DNA TGTGCCAGCAGCTGGGCAGGGCAAACCGGGGAGCTGTTTTTT.